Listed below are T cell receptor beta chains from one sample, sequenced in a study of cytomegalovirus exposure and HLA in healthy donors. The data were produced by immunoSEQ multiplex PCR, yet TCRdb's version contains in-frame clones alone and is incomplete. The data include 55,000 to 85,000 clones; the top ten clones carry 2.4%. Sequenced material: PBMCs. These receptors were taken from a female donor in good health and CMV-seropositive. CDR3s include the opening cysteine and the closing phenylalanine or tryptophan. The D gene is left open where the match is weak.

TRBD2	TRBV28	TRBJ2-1	CASKLGLAGGPGSYNEQFF	TGTGCCAGCAAACTGGGACTAGCGGGAGGGCCCGGATCCTACAATGAGCAGTTCTTC
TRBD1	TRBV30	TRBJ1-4	CAWEGQGSEKLFF	TGTGCCTGGGAGGGACAGGGGAGTGAAAAACTGTTTTTT
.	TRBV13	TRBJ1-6	CASSPRRGFAGNSPLHF	TGTGCCAGCAGCCCACGTCGAGGGTTTGCGGGGAATTCACCCCTACACTTT
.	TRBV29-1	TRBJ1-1	CSVLSGVGLNTEAFF	TGCAGCGTCCTGTCAGGGGTTGGGCTGAACACTGAAGCTTTCTTT
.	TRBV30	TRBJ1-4	CAWSVRGGAEKSTNEKLFF	TGTGCCTGGAGTGTACGGGGAGGGGCGGAAAAGTCCACTAATGAAAAACTGTTTTTT
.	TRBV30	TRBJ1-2	CAWSGEYNYGYTF	TGTGCCTGGAGTGGAGAATATAACTATGGCTACACCTTC
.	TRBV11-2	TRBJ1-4	CASSLGGGEKLFF	TGTGCCAGCAGCTTAGGCGGTGGTGAAAAACTGTTTTTT
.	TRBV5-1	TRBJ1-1	CASSPLTAMNTEAFF	TGCGCCAGCAGCCCCCTAACAGCTATGAACACTGAAGCTTTCTTT
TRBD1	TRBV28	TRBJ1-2	CASSLTGTGGDGYTF	TGTGCCAGCAGTTTGACCGGGACAGGGGGCGATGGCTACACCTTC
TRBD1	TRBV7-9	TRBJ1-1	CASSLGTGLRTEAFF	TGTGCCAGCAGCTTGGGGACAGGGTTGAGGACTGAAGCTTTCTTT
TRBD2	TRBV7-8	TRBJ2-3	CASSLASGGRTDTQYF	TGTGCCAGCAGCTTAGCTAGCGGGGGGCGGACAGATACGCAGTATTTT
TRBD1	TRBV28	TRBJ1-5	CASSPEGAGTDQPQHF	TGTGCCAGCAGTCCCGAGGGGGCAGGGACCGATCAGCCCCAGCATTTT
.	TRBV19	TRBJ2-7	CASTPAGKPYEQYF	TGTGCCAGTACACCCGCGGGGAAACCCTACGAGCAGTACTTC
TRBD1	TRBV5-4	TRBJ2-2	CASNAGTVGGELFF	TGTGCCAGCAATGCCGGGACAGTCGGCGGGGAGCTGTTTTTT
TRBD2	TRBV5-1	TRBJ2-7	CASSWVSGSSYEQYF	TGCGCCAGCAGCTGGGTTAGCGGGAGCTCCTACGAGCAGTACTTC
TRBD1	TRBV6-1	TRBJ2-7	CASSDLQGSAVEQYF	TGTGCCAGCAGTGACCTACAGGGGTCAGCGGTCGAGCAGTACTTC
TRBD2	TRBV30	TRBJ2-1	CAWSVLGGSSDEQFF	TGTGCCTGGAGTGTGTTAGGCGGGAGTTCGGATGAGCAGTTCTTC
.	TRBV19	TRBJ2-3	CASSIRITNTDTQYF	TGTGCCAGTAGTATTCGGATCACTAACACAGATACGCAGTATTTT
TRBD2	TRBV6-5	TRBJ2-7	CASSRGTSGGYEQYF	TGTGCCAGCAGTCGAGGGACTAGCGGGGGCTACGAGCAGTACTTC
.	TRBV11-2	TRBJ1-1	CASSTTGNTEAFF	TGTGCCAGCAGCACAACAGGGAACACTGAAGCTTTCTTT
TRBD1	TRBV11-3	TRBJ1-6	CASSPNRGLILNSPLHF	TGTGCCAGCAGCCCAAACAGGGGGCTTATTTTGAATTCACCCCTCCACTTT
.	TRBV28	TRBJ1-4	CASSLTGYGEKLFF	TGTGCCAGCAGTTTAACGGGGTACGGCGAAAAACTGTTTTTT
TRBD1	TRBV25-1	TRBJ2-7	CASSESGTGTYEQYF	TGTGCCAGCAGTGAATCTGGGACAGGGACCTACGAGCAGTACTTC
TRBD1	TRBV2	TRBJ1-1	CASSRTGGNTEAFF	TGTGCCAGCAGCAGGACAGGCGGGAACACTGAAGCTTTCTTT
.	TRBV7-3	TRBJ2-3	CASSVQGIRDKQYF	TGTGCCAGCAGCGTCCAGGGAATTCGAGATAAGCAGTATTTT
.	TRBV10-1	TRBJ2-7	CASSEAGFYEQYF	TGCGCCAGCAGTGAGGCAGGCTTCTACGAGCAGTACTTC
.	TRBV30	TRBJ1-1	CACPGSLTEAFF	TGTGCCTGCCCCGGGTCCCTCACTGAAGCTTTCTTT
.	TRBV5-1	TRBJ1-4	CASSEGSTNEKLFF	TGCGCCAGCAGCGAGGGCTCAACTAATGAAAAACTGTTTTTT
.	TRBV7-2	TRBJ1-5	CASSLARGDAPQHF	TGTGCCAGCAGCTTAGCCAGGGGCGATGCGCCCCAGCATTTT
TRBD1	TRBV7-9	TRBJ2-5	CASSSRDRGETQYF	TGTGCCAGCAGCTCCCGAGACAGGGGTGAGACCCAGTACTTC
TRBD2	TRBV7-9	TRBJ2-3	CASSLSLAEDTQYF	TGTGCCAGCAGCTTAAGCCTAGCGGAAGATACGCAGTATTTT
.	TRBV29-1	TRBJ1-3	CSVGLESSGNTIYF	TGCAGCGTTGGATTGGAGAGCTCTGGAAACACCATATATTTT
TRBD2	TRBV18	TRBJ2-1	CASSSLASGNEQFF	TGTGCCAGCTCATCCCTGGCTAGCGGGAATGAGCAGTTCTTC
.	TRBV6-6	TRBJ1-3	CASSSPGDGNTIYF	TGTGCCAGCAGTTCCCCAGGGGATGGAAACACCATATATTTT
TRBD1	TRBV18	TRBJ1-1	CASSPTGGTEAFF	TGTGCCAGCTCACCAACAGGGGGCACTGAAGCTTTCTTT
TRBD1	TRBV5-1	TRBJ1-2	CASSLWRAGGGYTF	TGCGCCAGCAGCCTGTGGAGGGCAGGGGGCGGCTACACCTTC
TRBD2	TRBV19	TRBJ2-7	CASSIVQRGVDEQCF	TGTGCCAGTAGTATCGTCCAGCGGGGGGTCGACGAGCAGTGCTTC
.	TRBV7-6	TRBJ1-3	CASSGRAGDLSGNTIYF	TGTGCCAGCAGCGGGAGGGCGGGGGACCTCTCTGGAAACACCATATATTTT
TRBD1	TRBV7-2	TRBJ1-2	CASSLWVAGGDGYTF	TGTGCCAGCAGCTTATGGGTAGCAGGGGGCGATGGCTACACCTTC
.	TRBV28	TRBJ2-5	CASSSSQETQYF	TGTGCCAGCAGCTCCTCCCAAGAGACCCAGTACTTC
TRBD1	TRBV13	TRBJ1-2	CASAGRDSHGYTF	TGTGCCAGCGCAGGACGGGACAGCCATGGCTACACCTTC
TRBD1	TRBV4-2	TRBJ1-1	CASRQIQGESVNTEAFF	TGTGCCAGCCGCCAAATACAGGGGGAGAGTGTGAACACTGAAGCTTTCTTT
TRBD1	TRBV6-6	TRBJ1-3	CASNLGGQDSGNTIYF	TGTGCCAGCAATCTGGGCGGACAGGACTCTGGAAACACCATATATTTT
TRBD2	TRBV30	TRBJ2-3	CACNGLAGGGDTQYF	TGTGCCTGCAATGGACTAGCGGGAGGGGGGGATACGCAGTATTTT
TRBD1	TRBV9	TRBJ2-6	CASSASLGTGHSGANVLTF	TGTGCCAGCAGCGCGAGCCTTGGGACAGGCCACTCTGGGGCCAACGTCCTGACTTTC